A selection of T cell receptor beta chains follows, all from one sample in a study of blood T cell repertoires in COVID-19. The table came from immunoSEQ multiplex PCR; TCRdb's copy has only in-frame clones and leaves some out. The data contain roughly 430,000 clones, around 90% of them singletons. The sample comprised PBMCs or T cells enriched from blood (not recorded which). Receptors originate from a woman between 40 and 55 years old with acute COVID-19. Each CDR3 is given with its conserved first and last residue. Each record gives: D gene, V gene, clone size, J gene, CDR3 protein, CDR3 DNA. D genes are given only for firm matches. Some rows have no size entry. The others give once, few or many, or a class for an expanded clone.

D: NA
V: TRBV5-1
size: NA
J: TRBJ2-6
CDR3: CASSFFRGGANVLTF
DNA: TGCGCCAGCAGCTTTTTCAGGGGCGGGGCCAACGTCCTGACTTTC

D: TRBD1
V: TRBV5-5
size: NA
J: TRBJ1-6
CDR3: CASSHRTGGTYNSPLHF
DNA: TGTGCCAGCAGCCACAGGACAGGGGGAACCTATAATTCACCCCTCCACTTT

D: NA
V: TRBV5-4
size: NA
J: TRBJ1-1
CDR3: CASSPQGGNTEAFF
DNA: TGTGCCAGCAGCCCTCAGGGAGGGAACACTGAAGCTTTCTTT

D: NA
V: TRBV9
size: NA
J: TRBJ2-7
CDR3: CASNPNPWTESYEQYF
DNA: TGTGCCAGCAATCCCAACCCCTGGACAGAGTCATACGAGCAGTACTTC

D: TRBD1
V: TRBV30
size: NA
J: TRBJ2-7
CDR3: CAWRGQGVGEQYF
DNA: TGTGCCTGGAGAGGACAGGGCGTTGGCGAGCAGTACTTC

D: NA
V: TRBV5-5
size: NA
J: TRBJ2-3
CDR3: CASSWRGLGTDTQYF
DNA: TGTGCCAGCAGTTGGCGTGGCCTAGGCACAGATACGCAGTATTTT

D: TRBD1
V: TRBV4-1
size: once
J: TRBJ2-3
CDR3: CASSHKPPDRVYGDTQYF
DNA: TGCGCCAGCAGCCACAAGCCACCTGACAGGGTATACGGGGATACGCAGTATTTT

D: TRBD2
V: TRBV30
size: once
J: TRBJ2-1
CDR3: CAWGLAGGPSEQFF
DNA: TGTGCCTGGGGGCTAGCGGGGGGGCCTAGTGAGCAGTTCTTC

D: TRBD1
V: TRBV9
size: NA
J: TRBJ1-2
CDR3: CASSATGQGDGYTF
DNA: TGTGCCAGCAGCGCAACAGGACAGGGGGATGGCTACACCTTC

D: TRBD1
V: TRBV9
size: NA
J: TRBJ1-5
CDR3: CASSTPGQGTSNQPQHF
DNA: TGTGCCAGCAGCACCCCGGGACAGGGGACGAGCAATCAGCCCCAGCATTTT

D: TRBD2
V: TRBV9
size: NA
J: TRBJ2-7
CDR3: CASSATSGGAHEQYF
DNA: TGTGCCAGCAGCGCGACTAGCGGGGGGGCCCACGAGCAGTACTTC

D: TRBD2
V: TRBV7-9
size: NA
J: TRBJ2-3
CDR3: CASSPRGGGDTQYF
DNA: TGTGCCAGCAGCCCTCGGGGGGGTGGAGATACGCAGTATTTT

D: TRBD1
V: TRBV2
size: NA
J: TRBJ1-2
CDR3: CASRSPGTGPNYGYTF
DNA: TGTGCCAGCAGATCCCCCGGGACAGGCCCTAACTATGGCTACACCTTC

D: TRBD1
V: TRBV7-9
size: NA
J: TRBJ1-2
CDR3: CASSPQGGSWGYTF
DNA: TGTGCCAGCAGCCCCCAGGGGGGAAGTTGGGGCTACACCTTC

D: TRBD1
V: TRBV7-2
size: once
J: TRBJ2-3
CDR3: CASSFTGGRTDTQYF
DNA: TGTGCCAGCAGCTTTACAGGGGGACGCACAGATACGCAGTATTTT

D: TRBD2
V: TRBV5-4
size: few
J: TRBJ2-1
CDR3: CASSLGLAGGQTYNEQFF
DNA: TGTGCCAGCAGCTTGGGGCTAGCGGGGGGCCAGACCTACAATGAGCAGTTCTTC

D: NA
V: TRBV6-5
size: NA
J: TRBJ1-3
CDR3: CASSSVVDHSGNTIYF
DNA: TGTGCCAGCAGTTCCGTAGTAGATCACTCTGGAAACACCATATATTTT

D: NA
V: TRBV6-5
size: NA
J: TRBJ1-1
CDR3: CASSYSRGMGTEAFF
DNA: TGTGCCAGCAGTTACTCTAGGGGCATGGGGACTGAAGCTTTCTTT

D: TRBD1
V: TRBV5-1
size: once
J: TRBJ1-4
CDR3: CASSLGQGTFTTNEKLFF
DNA: TGCGCCAGCAGCCTCGGACAGGGAACATTCACAACTAATGAAAAACTGTTTTTT

D: NA
V: TRBV12-3/TRBV12-4
size: NA
J: TRBJ2-7
CDR3: CASSLGQALEQYF
DNA: TGTGCCAGCAGTTTAGGTCAGGCACTCGAGCAGTACTTC

D: NA
V: TRBV6-2/TRBV6-3
size: NA
J: TRBJ2-2
CDR3: CASSYGRESNTGELFF
DNA: TGTGCCAGCAGTTACGGTCGGGAGAGTAACACCGGGGAGCTGTTTTTT

D: TRBD1
V: TRBV7-9
size: many
J: TRBJ1-2
CDR3: CASSLEGAVGYTF
DNA: TGTGCCAGCAGCTTAGAGGGGGCGGTCGGCTACACCTTC

D: TRBD1
V: TRBV29-1
size: NA
J: TRBJ1-4
CDR3: CIQGERPNEKLFF
DNA: TGCATCCAGGGGGAACGGCCTAATGAAAAACTGTTTTTT

D: NA
V: TRBV10-1
size: few
J: TRBJ2-7
CDR3: CASSESRGLSYEQYF
DNA: TGCGCCAGCAGTGAGTCGCGGGGCCTCTCCTACGAGCAGTACTTC

D: NA
V: TRBV25-1
size: NA
J: TRBJ1-5
CDR3: CASAKTGSLVSNQPQHF
DNA: TGTGCCAGCGCGAAAACAGGATCTCTCGTTAGCAATCAGCCCCAGCATTTT

D: NA
V: TRBV6-1
size: NA
J: TRBJ1-2
CDR3: CASSDLIGSDYGYTF
DNA: TGTGCCAGCAGTGATTTAATAGGGAGTGACTATGGCTACACCTTC

D: TRBD2
V: TRBV24-1
size: NA
J: TRBJ2-1
CDR3: CASLAGRYNEQFF
DNA: TGTGCCTCGCTAGCGGGGAGGTACAATGAGCAGTTCTTC

D: TRBD1
V: TRBV15
size: NA
J: TRBJ2-1
CDR3: CATSRDTSNRGQNNEQFF
DNA: TGTGCCACCAGCAGAGATACTTCGAACAGGGGGCAAAACAATGAGCAGTTCTTC

D: NA
V: TRBV2
size: NA
J: TRBJ2-7
CDR3: CASSERTDEQYF
DNA: TGTGCCAGCAGTGAAAGGACAGACGAGCAGTACTTC

D: TRBD1
V: TRBV2
size: NA
J: TRBJ1-4
CDR3: CASSKEGQFATNEKLFF
DNA: TGTGCCAGCAGTAAAGAGGGACAGTTTGCAACTAATGAAAAACTGTTTTTT

D: TRBD1
V: TRBV10-3
size: NA
J: TRBJ2-3
CDR3: CAISEFLDRGTPSSTDTQYF
DNA: TGTGCCATCAGTGAGTTCCTGGACAGGGGGACCCCCTCGAGCACAGATACGCAGTATTTT

D: TRBD2
V: TRBV7-8
size: NA
J: TRBJ2-7
CDR3: CASSSRVAGKPYEQYF
DNA: TGTGCCAGCAGCTCCCGGGTAGCGGGGAAACCCTACGAGCAGTACTTC

D: TRBD2
V: TRBV15
size: NA
J: TRBJ2-3
CDR3: CATSGGLRGSTDTQYF
DNA: TGTGCCACCAGCGGGGGACTACGTGGAAGCACAGATACGCAGTATTTT

D: TRBD2
V: TRBV9
size: NA
J: TRBJ2-3
CDR3: CASSLGMSSGGNTQYF
DNA: TGTGCCAGCAGCCTTGGAATGTCTAGCGGGGGGAATACGCAGTATTTT

D: NA
V: TRBV14
size: few
J: TRBJ1-1
CDR3: CASSQYQGQWDTEAFF
DNA: TGTGCCAGCAGCCAATATCAGGGGCAATGGGACACTGAAGCTTTCTTT

D: NA
V: TRBV25-1
size: once
J: TRBJ1-3
CDR3: CASSEPSTATGNTIYF
DNA: TGTGCCAGCAGTGAACCCTCGACAGCGACTGGAAACACCATATATTTT

D: NA
V: TRBV15
size: few
J: TRBJ2-1
CDR3: CATSSGLVGVYNEQFF
DNA: TGTGCCACCAGCAGTGGGTTAGTCGGGGTGTACAATGAGCAGTTCTTC

D: NA
V: TRBV11-3
size: NA
J: TRBJ1-1
CDR3: CASSLGGGLMNTEAFF
DNA: TGTGCCAGCAGCTTAGGGGGGGGACTGATGAACACTGAAGCTTTCTTT

D: TRBD1
V: TRBV3-1/TRBV3-2
size: NA
J: TRBJ1-3
CDR3: CASSHGTGTGNTIYF
DNA: TGTGCCAGCAGCCACGGGACAGGGACAGGAAACACCATATATTTT

D: TRBD1
V: TRBV19
size: few
J: TRBJ1-2
CDR3: CASSEQGASRYGYTF
DNA: TGTGCCAGTAGTGAGCAGGGGGCATCTCGCTATGGCTACACCTTC

D: NA
V: TRBV10-1
size: NA
J: TRBJ1-3
CDR3: CASSYGPGDTIYF
DNA: TGCGCCAGCAGTTATGGGCCGGGAGACACCATATATTTT

D: NA
V: TRBV5-5
size: NA
J: TRBJ1-1
CDR3: CASEQSRRNTEAFF
DNA: TGTGCCAGCGAGCAAAGTCGGAGGAACACTGAAGCTTTCTTT

D: NA
V: TRBV28
size: NA
J: TRBJ1-2
CDR3: CASSLIGAYGYTF
DNA: TGTGCCAGCAGTTTAATTGGGGCGTATGGCTACACCTTC

D: NA
V: TRBV6-1
size: NA
J: TRBJ1-2
CDR3: CASSARPGAGDYGYTF
DNA: TGTGCCAGCAGTGCCCGCCCGGGGGCGGGGGACTATGGCTACACCTTC

D: NA
V: TRBV5-1
size: NA
J: TRBJ2-5
CDR3: CASSGGYQETQYF
DNA: TGCGCCAGCAGCGGGGGGTACCAAGAGACCCAGTACTTC

D: TRBD2
V: TRBV18
size: NA
J: TRBJ2-6
CDR3: CASSPPGRAGANVLTF
DNA: TGTGCCAGCTCACCACCGGGGAGGGCTGGGGCCAACGTCCTGACTTTC

D: NA
V: TRBV3-1/TRBV3-2
size: NA
J: TRBJ1-2
CDR3: CASSPGDVGYGYTF
DNA: TGTGCCAGCAGCCCAGGGGACGTAGGCTATGGCTACACCTTC

D: TRBD1
V: TRBV19
size: once
J: TRBJ1-2
CDR3: CASRTQGVVGYGYTF
DNA: TGTGCCAGTAGAACTCAGGGGGTGGTCGGCTATGGCTACACCTTC

D: TRBD1
V: TRBV6-5
size: NA
J: TRBJ2-7
CDR3: CATATDRGQGHEQYF
DNA: TGTGCCACCGCGACTGACAGGGGACAGGGTCACGAGCAGTACTTC

D: TRBD1
V: TRBV3-1/TRBV3-2
size: NA
J: TRBJ2-5
CDR3: CASSQRDRGQETQYF
DNA: TGTGCCAGCAGCCAAAGAGACAGGGGGCAAGAGACCCAGTACTTC

D: NA
V: TRBV6-5
size: NA
J: TRBJ1-2
CDR3: CASSYARGTGFGYTF
DNA: TGTGCCAGCAGTTACGCCAGAGGCACGGGTTTCGGCTACACCTTC

D: NA
V: TRBV12-3/TRBV12-4
size: NA
J: TRBJ1-1
CDR3: CASSNRVTEAFF
DNA: TGTGCCAGCAGCAACAGGGTGACTGAAGCTTTCTTT

D: TRBD2
V: TRBV24-1
size: NA
J: TRBJ2-1
CDR3: CATSDGTSGGGWSYNEQFF
DNA: TGTGCCACCAGTGACGGGACTAGCGGGGGGGGTTGGTCCTACAATGAGCAGTTCTTC

D: NA
V: TRBV5-1
size: NA
J: TRBJ2-2
CDR3: CASSFRVNGELFF
DNA: TGCGCCAGCAGCTTCAGGGTTAACGGGGAGCTGTTTTTT

D: NA
V: TRBV25-1
size: once
J: TRBJ1-1
CDR3: CASSVTGYTEAFF
DNA: TGTGCCAGCAGTGTTACAGGGTACACTGAAGCTTTCTTT

D: TRBD1
V: TRBV29-1
size: NA
J: TRBJ2-7
CDR3: CSALGQGPSYEQYF
DNA: TGCAGCGCGTTAGGACAGGGGCCCTCCTACGAGCAGTACTTC

D: TRBD1
V: TRBV27
size: NA
J: TRBJ2-7
CDR3: CASRHPGTEYDEQYF
DNA: TGTGCCAGCAGGCACCCCGGGACAGAATATGACGAGCAGTACTTC

D: NA
V: TRBV4-2
size: NA
J: TRBJ1-5
CDR3: CASSEDPGWRNQPQHF
DNA: TGTGCCAGCAGCGAAGACCCGGGTTGGCGCAATCAGCCCCAGCATTTT

D: NA
V: TRBV30
size: once
J: TRBJ1-2
CDR3: CAGQDFSDGYTF
DNA: TGTGCCGGCCAGGACTTTTCCGATGGCTACACCTTC

D: TRBD1
V: TRBV29-1
size: NA
J: TRBJ2-7
CDR3: CSAMTGVREQYF
DNA: TGCAGCGCTATGACAGGGGTGAGGGAGCAGTACTTC